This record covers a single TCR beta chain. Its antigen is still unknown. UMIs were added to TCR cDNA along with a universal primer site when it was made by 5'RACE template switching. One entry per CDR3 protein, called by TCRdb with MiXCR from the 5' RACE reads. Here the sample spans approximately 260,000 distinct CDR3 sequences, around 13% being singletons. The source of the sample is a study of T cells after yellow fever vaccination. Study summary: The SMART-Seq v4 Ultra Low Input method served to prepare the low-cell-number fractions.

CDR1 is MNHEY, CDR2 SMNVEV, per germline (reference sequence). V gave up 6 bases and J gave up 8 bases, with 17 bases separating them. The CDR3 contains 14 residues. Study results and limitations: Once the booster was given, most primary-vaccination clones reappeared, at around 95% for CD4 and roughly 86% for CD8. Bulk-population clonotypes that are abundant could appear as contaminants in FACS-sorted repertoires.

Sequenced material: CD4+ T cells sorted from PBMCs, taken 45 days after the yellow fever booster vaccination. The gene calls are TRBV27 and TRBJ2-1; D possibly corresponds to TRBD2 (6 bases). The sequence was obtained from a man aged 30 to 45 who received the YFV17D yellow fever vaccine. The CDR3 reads CASREGWAGDEQFF. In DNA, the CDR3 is TGTGCCAGCAGGGAGGGTTGGGCGGGCGATGAGCAGTTCTTC.